What follows are 15 T cell receptor beta chains derived from one specimen sequenced in a study of CD8+CD57+ T cells in acquired aplastic anemia. Genomic DNA templated the TCR beta VDJ and CDR3 profiling. TCRdb reanalysed the reads using MiXCR and keeps one entry per CDR3 protein. The table lists about 48,000 distinct CDR3 sequences, approximately 78% of them singletons. What was sequenced was sorted CD4+, CD8+, or CD8+CD57+ T cells (not recorded which) from PBMCs. The receptor set was obtained from a human donor in good health, serving as a control.

The V gene is TRBV29-1, the J gene TRBJ2-3, with TRBD1 matching over 9 bases. Germline-derived CDR1 and CDR2 are SQVTM and ANQGSEA. The CDR3 runs to 14 residues. J lost 0 bases, V lost 5 bases, and 3 bases had no gene match. The CDR3 protein is CSVIDRGSTDTQYF. CDR3 DNA: TGCAGCGTTATCGACAGGGGGAGCACAGATACGCAGTATTTT.

V is TRBV19 and J is TRBJ1-2; no reliable D call. Germline CDR1 is LNHDA and CDR2 is SQIVND (reference sequence). Trimming stripped 1 base from V and 3 bases from J, with 9 bases between. This CDR3 comprises 14 residues. The CDR3 here is CASSIVHTHYGYTF. As DNA, the CDR3 is TGTGCCAGTAGTATAGTTCACACTCACTATGGCTACACCTTC.

This clonotype was seen once. V is TRBV2 and J is TRBJ2-7; no reliable D call. The CDR3 length is 13 residues. V was cut by 3 bases and J by 3 bases, with 9 bases left in between. Germline CDR1 SNHLY, CDR2 FYNNEI. CDR3 DNA sequence: TGTGCCAGCAGTGAGGCAAACGTCTACGAGCAGTACTTC. This sequence encodes CASSEANVYEQYF. The variable domain in full, completed from reference TRBV2 and TRBJ2-7, reads EPEVTQTPSHQVTQMGQEVILRCVPISNHLYFYWYRQILGQKVEFLVSFYNNEISEKSEIFDDQFSVERPDGSNFTLKIRSTKLEDSAMYFCASSEANVYEQYFGPGTRLTVT.

In this sample, this clonotype turned up once. This chain links TRBV7-8 with TRBJ1-6; D remains ambiguous. This CDR3 spans 13 amino acids. Trimming left V 1 base short and J 10 bases short, with 8 bases between. Germline CDR1 and CDR2: SGHVS and FQNEAQ. The DNA of the CDR3 is TGTGCCAGCAGCTTAGGGGTTGGCTCACCCCTCCACTTT. Amino acid sequence: CASSLGVGSPLHF.

The gene calls are TRBV10-3 and TRBJ1-2, with D perhaps matching TRBD1 (6 bases). The V end lost 5 bases, the J end lost 3 bases, and 13 bases lay between the germline ends. Germline V CDR1 and CDR2: ENHRY, SYGVKD. The CDR3 consists of 14 residues. CDR3 sequence (DNA): TGTGCCATCAGTCAGGACAGAGAGGACTATGGCTACACCTTC. Translating gives CAISQDREDYGYTF.

This clonotype was counted at least ten times. The rearrangement uses TRBV6-2 or TRBV6-3 and TRBJ1-6; D gene unclear. The ends were cut back, 7 bases at V and 10 bases at J, with 17 bases in the middle. Per the germline V gene, CDR1 is MNHEY and CDR2 is SVGEGT. This CDR3 spans 14 amino acids. The CDR3 bases are TGTGCCAGCAAGACTGGTCGCGAGCTATCACCCCTCCACTTT. It yields the protein CASKTGRELSPLHF.

This chain connects TRBV7-9 to TRBJ2-5; no reliable D call. The V gene lost 1 base and the J gene lost 7 bases, with 10 bases spanning the gap. The CDR3 length is 13 residues. Germline V lookup: CDR1 SEHNR, CDR2 FQNEAQ (reference sequence). CDR3 amino acids: CASSLEALGTQYF. CDR3 nucleotide sequence: TGTGCCAGCAGCTTAGAAGCCCTTGGGACCCAGTACTTC.

The chain links TRBV19 to TRBJ2-7, with D perhaps given as TRBD1 or TRBD2 (5 bases each). CDR1 LNHDA and CDR2 SQIVND come from the germline V gene (reference sequence). V lost 7 bases, J lost 1 base, and 26 bases lay in between. The CDR3 loop spans 18 amino acids. Here the CDR3 DNA reads TGTGCCAGTACCATCACCCTTGGGCAGGGAGCAGAATCCTACGAGCAGTACTTC. Its protein product is CASTITLGQGAESYEQYF.

The rearrangement joins TRBV19 to TRBJ1-5; perhaps TRBD1 as D (5 bases). CDR1 is LNHDA and CDR2 is SQIVND in the germline V gene (reference sequence). CDR3 length: 17 residues. The V and J ends lost 5 bases and 0 bases respectively, with 17 bases between them. CDR3 amino acids: CASSYDRTKGSNQPQHF. CDR3 in DNA: TGTGCCAGTAGTTATGACAGAACTAAGGGTAGCAATCAGCCCCAGCATTTT.

The chain is built from TRBV10-3 and TRBJ1-2, with D perhaps TRBD1 (5 bases). The CDR3 is made up of 13 amino acids. Deletions cut 3 bases from V and 6 bases from J, with 11 bases between. Germline CDR1 and CDR2: ENHRY and SYGVKD. CDR3 DNA: TGTGCCATCAGTGAAGCAGGGAGGGATGGCTACACCTTC. Translated, it gives CAISEAGRDGYTF.

This clonotype was detected many times. This sequence joins TRBV4-2 and TRBJ2-3, with 16 bases that match TRBD2. Germline CDR1 is LGHNA and CDR2 is YNFKEQ. This CDR3 has 18 residues. The V segment lost 4 bases and the J segment 1 base; nucleotides outside the gene matches: 5. In nucleotides, the CDR3 is TGTGCCAGCAGCCCGGGACTAGCGGGAGGGCCTGGCACAGATACGCAGTATTTT. Its translation: CASSPGLAGGPGTDTQYF.

The rearrangement joins TRBV4-3 to TRBJ1-6, with a weak D call TRBD1 (5 bases). The V gene lost 1 base and the J gene lost 6 bases, with 13 bases spanning the gap. CDR1 is LGHNA, CDR2 YSLEER, per germline. The CDR3 is 16 residues long. CDR3 nucleotides: TGCGCCAGCAGCCAAGGGGCAGGGCGGATTAATTCACCCCTCCACTTT. It is translated as CASSQGAGRINSPLHF.

The V gene is TRBV7-2, the J gene TRBJ1-6; D gene ambiguous. Germline V gene lookup returns CDR1 SGHTA and CDR2 FQGNSA. The length of the CDR3 is 13 residues. Trimming stripped 6 bases from V and 13 bases from J, with 16 bases between. The chain's CDR3 is CASRPRGEGPLHF. The CDR3 DNA sequence: TGTGCCAGCAGACCCCGCGGGGAAGGGCCCCTCCACTTT.

The chain uses TRBV19 and TRBJ1-1; 11 positions agree with TRBD1. There are 15 residues in the CDR3. CDR1 LNHDA and CDR2 SQIVND come from the germline V gene (reference sequence). Trimming removed 4 bases from V and 0 bases from J; junction bases left unmatched: 1. DNA of the CDR3: TGTGCCAGTAGTAGGGACAGGGGGATGAACACTGAAGCTTTCTTT. Translation: CASSRDRGMNTEAFF.

The chain combines TRBV15 with TRBJ1-6; unclear D gene. The CDR3 totals 13 residues. CDR1 is LNHNV and CDR2 is YYDKDF in the germline V gene (reference sequence). V shed 0 bases and J shed 7 bases, with 4 bases lying between them. The CDR3 region is CATSRDFNSPLHF. The CDR3 DNA reads TGTGCCACCAGCAGAGATTTCAATTCACCCCTCCACTTT.